This TCR beta chain was sequenced during a study of T cells in Graves' hyperthyroidism and ophthalmopathy (dated by TCRdb to between 2017 and 2020). About the investigation overall: TCR V-J signatures able to tell the groups apart were searched for in a discovery cohort of 100 patients, of whom about 40 had Graves' ophthalmopathy and some 60 had stable Graves' hyperthyroidism. Whether ophthalmopathy could be predicted prospectively was tested in an independent validation cohort made up of 18 to 20 hyperthyroidism patients plus 17 patients who later progressed to ophthalmopathy. The 75 to 100 discovery patients were randomly split 7:3 into training and test sets. In over five Graves' hyperthyroidism patients, the study also compared T-cell repertoires from thyroid tissue with T-cell repertoires from blood. Once sampling was done, hyperthyroidism patients were given methimazole at a starting dose of 30 mg daily, whereas ophthalmopathy patients were given high-dose intravenous methylprednisolone. TCR Vbeta CDR3 sequencing of some 140 peripheral blood samples (more than 40 ophthalmopathy, about 80 hyperthyroidism and roughly 17 progressor patients) is reported in the paper.

Regarding this clonotype: The target of this receptor is not known. Qualities for individual bases were not recorded, and no much larger clone is one base off.

The investigation overall reported the following: In validation, the model predicted progression to ophthalmopathy with approximately 69% sensitivity and 72.22% specificity, a median of around 6.6 months before onset. Ophthalmopathy was separated from stable hyperthyroidism by a 13 V-J signature model, with 85% to 90% sensitivity and 81% to 82% specificity obtained in cross-validation and 80%/75% obtained in testing. Blood samples also contained most of the expanded thyroid clonotypes (frequency above 0.001), which suggests that blood repertoires may reflect thyroid immune responses. Sample size was not statistically predetermined, and investigators were not blinded to group allocation.

CDR3 length: 14 amino acids, cysteine to phenylalanine. Just CDR3 DNA is preserved here, 42 bases in frame from base 1. V loses 4 bases, J loses 8 bases, and the germline ends lie 18 bases apart. Via the germline V gene (reference sequence), CDR1 is DFQATT and CDR2 SNEGSKA. Graves' hyperthyroidism was defined as stable when no progression to ophthalmopathy occurred over 18 months of follow-up. Hyperthyroidism patients were newly diagnosed, with disease duration under 2 months, and aged 18 to 65 years. Patients with uncontrolled infections, other autoimmune diseases, pregnancy or lactation were excluded. Diagnoses relied on clinical symptoms, serum thyroxine and TRAb, thyroid ultrasound and orbital computed tomography. Trizol reagent was used to extract total RNA, and RNA quality was then checked on an Agilent 2100 Bioanalyzer. The TCR beta CDR3 regions were amplified from the RNA transcripts. For the first round of RT-PCR on the TCR CDR3, the HTBI primer set was used together with the Qiagen OneStep RT-PCR kit. Libraries were constructed in a second round of multiplex PCR, after which size selection and purification were performed. Sequencing of the libraries was done on an Illumina HiSeq2000 using paired-end 100 bp reads. The authors' pipeline ran thus. Raw data were processed with SOAPnuke, discarding reads with adapters, uncalled bases, mean Phred below 15, or no exact constant-primer or identifier match. High-quality paired reads were merged using COPE v1.2.5, and each unique nucleotide sequence was defined as a clonotype. MiTCR v1.1 was used to align the clonotypes against IMGT TRBV, TRBD and TRBJ reference segments. The analysis was restricted to V-J combinations with a frequency above 0.0001, which together covered 99% to 99.2% of the repertoires. The TCS score was defined as F50 (clonal expansion) divided by E x V (chaos), with BLOSUM62-based TCRdist calculated between CDR3 peptides within each V-J. Welch's t-statistics and random forest reduced around 510 V-J features to 13, which were used in a naive Bayes classifier (R e1071). The Morisita-Horn index was used to measure how similar the thyroid and blood repertoires were. TCRdb reprocessed the public reads (quality trimming at Q25 with fastp, clone calling with MiXCR) and kept in-frame beta chains. Identical CDR3 proteins give one entry, which carries the most common genes and DNA. What appears here as the V and J calls and clone size reflects TCRdb's work, not the paper's. The sample profile shows about 610,000 distinct CDR3 sequences; about half of them were found once. About 8.3% of the sample is held by the ten biggest clonotypes.

The receptor was isolated from a young woman with Graves' hyperthyroidism. Sequenced sample: peripheral blood or thyroid tissue (not recorded which). The sequence joins TRBV20-1 to TRBJ2-1, with TRBD2 as a weak D call on 6 bases. The CDR3 corresponds to CSATTDLANYEQFF. The sequenced DNA is TGCAGTGCTACTACCGACCTAGCGAACTATGAGCAGTTCTTC.